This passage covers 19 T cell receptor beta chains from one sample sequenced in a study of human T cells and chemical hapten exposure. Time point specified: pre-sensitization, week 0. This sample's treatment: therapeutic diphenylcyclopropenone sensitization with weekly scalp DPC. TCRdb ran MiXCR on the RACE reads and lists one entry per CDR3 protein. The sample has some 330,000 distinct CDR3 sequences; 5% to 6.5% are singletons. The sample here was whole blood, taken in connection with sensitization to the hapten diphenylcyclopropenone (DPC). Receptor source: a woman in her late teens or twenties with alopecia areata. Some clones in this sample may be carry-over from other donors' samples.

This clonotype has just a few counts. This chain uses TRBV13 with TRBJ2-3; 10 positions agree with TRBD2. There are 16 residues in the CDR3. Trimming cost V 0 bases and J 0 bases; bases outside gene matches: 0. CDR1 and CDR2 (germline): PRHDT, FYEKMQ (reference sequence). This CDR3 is CASSLGLAGSTDTQYF. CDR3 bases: TGTGCCAGCAGCTTAGGACTAGCGGGGAGCACAGATACGCAGTATTTT.

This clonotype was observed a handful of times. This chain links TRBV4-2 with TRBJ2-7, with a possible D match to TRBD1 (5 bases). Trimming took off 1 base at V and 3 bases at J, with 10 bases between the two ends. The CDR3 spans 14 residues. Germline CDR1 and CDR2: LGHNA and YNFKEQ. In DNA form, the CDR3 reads TGTGCCAGCAGCCAAGGGGGCGGAAACTACGAGCAGTACTTC. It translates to CASSQGGGNYEQYF.

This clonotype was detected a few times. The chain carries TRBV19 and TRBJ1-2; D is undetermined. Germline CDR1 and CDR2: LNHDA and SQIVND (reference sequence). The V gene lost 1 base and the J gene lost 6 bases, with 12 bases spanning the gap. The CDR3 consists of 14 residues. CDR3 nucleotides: TGTGCCAGTAGTATAGGTCCGGAGTGGGATGGCTACACCTTC. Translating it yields CASSIGPEWDGYTF.

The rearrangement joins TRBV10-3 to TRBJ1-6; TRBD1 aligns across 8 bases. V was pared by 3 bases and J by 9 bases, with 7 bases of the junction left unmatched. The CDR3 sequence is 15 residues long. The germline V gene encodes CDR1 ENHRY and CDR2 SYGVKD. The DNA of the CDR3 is TGTGCCATCAGTGACTCGACAGGGGTACGTTCACCCCTCCACTTT. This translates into CAISDSTGVRSPLHF.

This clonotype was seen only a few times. The CDR3 loop reads CASRKDSTYEQYF. In DNA, the CDR3 is TGTGCCAGCAGGAAGGACAGCACCTACGAGCAGTACTTC. The chain uses TRBV27 and TRBJ2-7, with a tentative D call TRBD1 (6 bases). The CDR3 is made up of 13 amino acids. Trimming stripped 6 bases from V and 2 bases from J, with 11 bases between. Per germline, CDR1 MNHEY and CDR2 SMNVEV (reference sequence).

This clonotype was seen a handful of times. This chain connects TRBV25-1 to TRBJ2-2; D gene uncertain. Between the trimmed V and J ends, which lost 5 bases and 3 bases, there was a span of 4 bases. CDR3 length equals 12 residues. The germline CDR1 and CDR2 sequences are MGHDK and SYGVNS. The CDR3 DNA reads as TGTGCCAGCAGTCGTTACACCGGGGAGCTGTTTTTT. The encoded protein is CASSRYTGELFF.

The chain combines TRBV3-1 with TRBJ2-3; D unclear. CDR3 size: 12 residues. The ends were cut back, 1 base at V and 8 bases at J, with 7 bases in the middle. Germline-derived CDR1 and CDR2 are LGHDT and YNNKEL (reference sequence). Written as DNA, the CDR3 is TGTGCCAGCAGCCAAGCCCCCGTTACGCAGTATTTT. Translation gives CASSQAPVTQYF.

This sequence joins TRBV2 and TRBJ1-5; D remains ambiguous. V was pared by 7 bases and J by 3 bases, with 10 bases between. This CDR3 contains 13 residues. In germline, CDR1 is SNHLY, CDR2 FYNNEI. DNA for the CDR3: TGTGCCAGCACATTGGGTCACAATCAGCCCCAGCATTTT. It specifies CASTLGHNQPQHF. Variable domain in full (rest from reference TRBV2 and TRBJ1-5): EPEVTQTPSHQVTQMGQEVILRCVPISNHLYFYWYRQILGQKVEFLVSFYNNEISEKSEIFDDQFSVERPDGSNFTLKIRSTKLEDSAMYFCASTLGHNQPQHFGDGTRLSIL.

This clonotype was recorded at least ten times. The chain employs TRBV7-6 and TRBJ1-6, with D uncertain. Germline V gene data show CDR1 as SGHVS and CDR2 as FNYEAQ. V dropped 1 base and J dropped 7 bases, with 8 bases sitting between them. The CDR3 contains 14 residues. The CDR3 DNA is TGTGCCAGCAGCTTAGTTGGTTCGAATTCACCCCTCCACTTT. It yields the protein CASSLVGSNSPLHF. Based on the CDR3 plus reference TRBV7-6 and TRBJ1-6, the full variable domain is GAGVSQSPRYKVTKRGQDVALRCDPISGHVSLYWYRQALGQGPEFLTYFNYEAQQDKSGLPNDRFSAERPEGSISTLTIQRTEQRDSAMYRCASSLVGSNSPLHFGNGTRLTVT.

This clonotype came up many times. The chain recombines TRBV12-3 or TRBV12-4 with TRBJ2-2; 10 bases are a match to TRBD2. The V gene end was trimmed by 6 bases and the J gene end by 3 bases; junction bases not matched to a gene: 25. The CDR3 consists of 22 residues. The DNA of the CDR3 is TGTGCCAGCAGACCTAGGACCGCTAGCGGGGGCGCTCTACACCAGTACACCGGGGAGCTGTTTTTT. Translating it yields CASRPRTASGGALHQYTGELFF.

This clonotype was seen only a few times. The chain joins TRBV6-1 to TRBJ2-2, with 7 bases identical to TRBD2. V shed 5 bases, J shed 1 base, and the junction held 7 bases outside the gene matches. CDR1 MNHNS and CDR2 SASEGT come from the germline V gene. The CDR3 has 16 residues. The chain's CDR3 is CASSPGGLGNTGELFF. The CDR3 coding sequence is TGTGCCAGCAGTCCGGGGGGATTGGGGAACACCGGGGAGCTGTTTTTT.

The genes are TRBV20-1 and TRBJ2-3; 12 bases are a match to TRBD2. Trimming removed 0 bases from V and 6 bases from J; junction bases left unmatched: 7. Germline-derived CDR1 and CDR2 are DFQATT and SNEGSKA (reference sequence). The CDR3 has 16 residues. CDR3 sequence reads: CSARDLFLAGGDTQYF. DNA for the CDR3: TGCAGTGCTAGAGATTTATTCCTAGCGGGGGGGGATACGCAGTATTTT.

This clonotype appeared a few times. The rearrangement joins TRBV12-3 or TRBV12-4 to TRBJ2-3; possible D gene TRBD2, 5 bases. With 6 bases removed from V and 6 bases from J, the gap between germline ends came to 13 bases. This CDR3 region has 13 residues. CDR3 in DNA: TGTGCCAGCAGCATTCTTGAGGGCGATACGCAGTATTTT. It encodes CASSILEGDTQYF.

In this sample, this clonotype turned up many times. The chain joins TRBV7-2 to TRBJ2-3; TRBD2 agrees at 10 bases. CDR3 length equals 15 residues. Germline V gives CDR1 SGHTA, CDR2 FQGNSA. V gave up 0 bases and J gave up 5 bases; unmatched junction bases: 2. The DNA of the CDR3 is TGTGCCAGCAGCTTAGCGTCTAGCGGGGGAGATACGCAGTATTTT. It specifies CASSLASSGGDTQYF.

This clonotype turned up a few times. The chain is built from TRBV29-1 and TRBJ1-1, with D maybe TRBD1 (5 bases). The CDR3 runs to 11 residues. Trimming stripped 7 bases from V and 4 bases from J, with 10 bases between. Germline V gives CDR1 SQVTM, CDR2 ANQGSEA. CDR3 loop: CSGGGGTEAFF. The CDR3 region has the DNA TGCAGCGGCGGGGGGGGCACTGAAGCTTTCTTT.

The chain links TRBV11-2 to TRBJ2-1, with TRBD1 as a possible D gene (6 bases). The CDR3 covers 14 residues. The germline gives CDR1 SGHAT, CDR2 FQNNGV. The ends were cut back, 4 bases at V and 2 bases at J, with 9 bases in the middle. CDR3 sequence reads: CASSYQGPYNEQFF. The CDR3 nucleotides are TGTGCCAGCAGCTATCAGGGGCCCTACAATGAGCAGTTCTTC.

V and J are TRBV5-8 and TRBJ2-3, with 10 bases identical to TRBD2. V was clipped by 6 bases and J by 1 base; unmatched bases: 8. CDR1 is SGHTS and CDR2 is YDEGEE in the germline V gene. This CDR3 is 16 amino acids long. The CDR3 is CASTKPGTSGTDTQYF. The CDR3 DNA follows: TGTGCCAGCACCAAACCCGGGACTAGCGGCACAGATACGCAGTATTTT.

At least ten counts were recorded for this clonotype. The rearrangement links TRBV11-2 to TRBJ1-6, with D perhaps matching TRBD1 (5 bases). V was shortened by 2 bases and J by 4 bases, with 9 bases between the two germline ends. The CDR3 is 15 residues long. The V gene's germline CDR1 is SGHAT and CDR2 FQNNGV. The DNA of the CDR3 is TGTGCCAGCAGCTTACCGACAGCTTATAATTCACCCCTCCACTTT. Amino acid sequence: CASSLPTAYNSPLHF.

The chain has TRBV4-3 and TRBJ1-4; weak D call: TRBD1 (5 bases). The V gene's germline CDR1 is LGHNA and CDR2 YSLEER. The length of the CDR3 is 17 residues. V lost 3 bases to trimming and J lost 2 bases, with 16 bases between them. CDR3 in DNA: TGCGCCAGCAGCCAGGTTATCCCGGGACGGACTAATGAAAAACTGTTTTTT. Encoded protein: CASSQVIPGRTNEKLFF.